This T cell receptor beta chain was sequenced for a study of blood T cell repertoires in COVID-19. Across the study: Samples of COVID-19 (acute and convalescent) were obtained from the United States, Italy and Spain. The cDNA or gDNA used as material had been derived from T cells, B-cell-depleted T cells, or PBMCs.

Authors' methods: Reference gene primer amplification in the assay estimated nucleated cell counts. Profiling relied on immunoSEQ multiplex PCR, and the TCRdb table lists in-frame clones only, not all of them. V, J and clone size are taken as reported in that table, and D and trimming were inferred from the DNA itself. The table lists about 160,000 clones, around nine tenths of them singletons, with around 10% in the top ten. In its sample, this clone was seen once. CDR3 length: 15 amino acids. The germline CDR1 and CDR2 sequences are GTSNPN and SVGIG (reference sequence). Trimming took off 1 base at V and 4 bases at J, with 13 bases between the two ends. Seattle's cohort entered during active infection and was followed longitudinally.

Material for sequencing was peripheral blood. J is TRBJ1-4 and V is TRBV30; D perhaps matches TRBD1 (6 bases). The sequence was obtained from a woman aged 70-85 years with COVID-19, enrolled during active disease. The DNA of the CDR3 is TGTGCCTGGAGTGAGGACAGCAACTTTAATGAAAAACTGTTTTTT. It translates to CAWSEDSNFNEKLFF.